This T cell receptor beta chain was identified during a study of blood T cells in healthy people across ages. Overall study results and limits: Older age coincided with a roughly linear decline in TCR beta diversity per million T cells. A strong correlation between TCR beta diversity and naive T cell percentage was seen.

The CDR3 is 18 amino acids. Deletions cut 2 bases from V and 5 bases from J, with 24 bases between. Germline assignment: CDR1 SEHNR and CDR2 FQNEAQ (reference sequence). This clonotype was recorded a few times. Antigen specificity is unknown. Healthy Russian Caucasian donors spanned ages about 6 to 100 years. The authors ran a second PCR of about 6 to 12 cycles using a sample-barcoded 5' primer and a J-beta primer mix. TCRdb reprocessed the 5' RACE reads with MiXCR, giving one entry per CDR3 protein. The data contain 850,000 to 1,100,000 distinct CDR3 sequences, 30% to 40% of them singletons. The clonotype was recovered from a man between 18 and 35 years old in good health. The chain couples TRBV7-9 to TRBJ1-1, with D perhaps matching TRBD1 (6 bases). The sequenced material came from blood. CDR3 DNA sequence: TGTGCCAGCAGCTTATCTTTTGATAGGGACATATCGAAGACTGAAGCTTTCTTT. Translating it yields CASSLSFDRDISKTEAFF.